The next 24 T cell receptor beta chains were all read from a single sample in a study of shared clonotypes between healthy human individuals. Only in-frame clones appear in the TCRdb table, and some are missing; sequencing was by immunoSEQ multiplex PCR. This table has more than 2 million clones, approximately 96% appearing once. The sample consisted of naive CD4+ T cells sorted from blood. The subset: CD45RA+ positively selected. These receptors all stem from a man younger than 30 in good health.

The chain recombines TRBV23-1 with TRBJ2-4; D is tentatively TRBD1 or TRBD2 (5 bases each). TRBV23-1 is an ORF for which the function is uncertain. V was shortened by 4 bases and J by 2 bases, with 9 bases between the two germline ends. The CDR3 runs 14 residues. Here the CDR3 DNA reads TGCGCCAGCAGTCGTCCGGGGCCCAAAAACATTCAGTACTTC. It specifies CASSRPGPKNIQYF.

The chain carries TRBV7-8 and TRBJ2-2; TRBD2 agrees at 10 bases. The J segment lost 2 bases and the V segment lost 3 bases, leaving 6 bases of the junction unmatched. Germline CDR1 and CDR2: SGHVS and FQNEAQ. This CDR3 has 17 amino acids. CDR3 DNA sequence: TGTGCCAGCAGCTTTATAGCGGGGGGCCTTAACACCGGGGAGCTGTTTTTT. This encodes CASSFIAGGLNTGELFF.

V and J are TRBV10-3 and TRBJ2-7, with D perhaps matching TRBD1 (6 bases). The V end was cut by 6 bases, the J end by 4 bases, with 13 bases between. The CDR3 extends over 13 amino acids. Germline CDR1 ENHRY, CDR2 SYGVKD. CDR3 loop: CAIREPQGYEQYF. The CDR3 DNA follows: TGTGCCATCAGGGAACCACAGGGATACGAGCAGTACTTC.

The CDR3 loop is CASRGPGSNEKLFF. CDR3 nucleotide sequence: TGTGCCAGCAGGGGACCGGGCTCTAATGAAAAACTGTTTTTT. The chain uses TRBV11-2 and TRBJ1-4; D perhaps matches TRBD1 (5 bases). Looked up from germline, CDR1 is SGHAT and CDR2 is FQNNGV. The CDR3 runs 14 residues. V lost 6 bases and J lost 3, with 11 bases in between.

The chain is built from TRBV4-3 and TRBJ2-4; a weak D match, TRBD2 (6 bases). The germline gives CDR1 LGHNA, CDR2 YSLEER. V was trimmed by 0 bases and J by 12 bases, leaving 15 bases between them. The CDR3 covers 14 residues. The CDR3 bases are TGCGCCAGCAGCCAAGATGAGTCGGGAGCTCCTCAGTACTTC. Encoded protein: CASSQDESGAPQYF.

V is TRBV30 and J is TRBJ1-5; 9 bases are shared with TRBD1. The CDR3 is made up of 15 amino acids. Germline CDR1 is GTSNPN and CDR2 is SVGIG (reference sequence). The V segment lost 2 bases and the J segment 6 bases; nucleotides outside the gene matches: 8. The CDR3 DNA follows: TGTGCCTGGAGTACTCCGGGACAGGGTAGTCAGCCCCAGCATTTT. Residues: CAWSTPGQGSQPQHF.

The CDR3 sequence is CASSFGQGIGQETQYF. CDR3 nucleotide sequence: TGTGCCAGCAGCTTCGGTCAGGGAATAGGCCAAGAGACCCAGTACTTC. The chain couples TRBV7-3 to TRBJ2-5; possibly TRBD1 for D (5 bases). Trimming cost V 3 bases and J 1 base, with 15 bases left between them. This CDR3 region has 16 residues. Germline CDR1 and CDR2: SGHTA and FQGTGA. Based on the CDR3 plus reference TRBV7-3 and TRBJ2-5, the full variable domain is GAGVSQTPSNKVTEKGKYVELRCDPISGHTALYWYRQSLGQGPEFLIYFQGTGAADDSGLPNDRFFAVRPEGSVSTLKIQRTERGDSAVYLCASSFGQGIGQETQYFGPGTRLLVL.

V is TRBV18 and J is TRBJ1-2, with unresolved D. The germline V gene has CDR1 KGHSH and CDR2 LQKENI. The V gene lost 3 bases and the J gene lost 4 bases, with 15 bases spanning the gap. This CDR3 is built from 15 residues. The CDR3 bases are TGTGCCAGCTCACCGTCTCGGACGGGCGGCTATGGCTACACCTTC. This gives the protein CASSPSRTGGYGYTF. The full variable domain, its missing parts supplied by reference TRBV18 and TRBJ1-2, is NAGVMQNPRHLVRRRGQEARLRCSPMKGHSHVYWYRQLPEEGLKFMVYLQKENIIDESGMPKERFSAEFPKEGPSILRIQQVVRGDSAAYFCASSPSRTGGYGYTFGSGTRLTVV.

This clone was seen once. This rearrangement joins TRBV10-3 to TRBJ1-1; TRBD1 is a possible D gene (6 bases). Trimming left V 6 bases short and J 0 bases short, with 11 bases between. The CDR3 is 14 amino acids. Germline CDR1 is ENHRY and CDR2 is SYGVKD. CDR3 in DNA: TGTGCCATCAGGCCCCAGGGGCTGAACACTGAAGCTTTCTTT. Amino acids: CAIRPQGLNTEAFF.

This chain links TRBV4-3 with TRBJ2-6, with D perhaps matching TRBD2 (5 bases). The germline V and J ends were trimmed by 1 base and 0 bases, with 13 bases remaining between them. Germline V gives CDR1 LGHNA, CDR2 YSLEER. This CDR3 is 18 amino acids long. Here the CDR3 DNA reads TGCGCCAGCAGCCAAGCTTTTCCGGGGTACTCTGGGGCCAACGTCCTGACTTTC. It encodes CASSQAFPGYSGANVLTF.

The chain is built from TRBV7-9 and TRBJ2-2, with D unresolved. Germline V lookup: CDR1 SEHNR, CDR2 FQNEAQ (reference sequence). The CDR3 extends over 12 amino acids. V lost 6 bases and J lost 2, with 4 bases in between. This CDR3 reads CASSINTGELFF. CDR3 in DNA: TGTGCCAGCAGTATAAACACCGGGGAGCTGTTTTTT.

V and J are TRBV10-2 and TRBJ1-3, with a tentative D call TRBD1 (6 bases). Deletions cut 6 bases from V and 0 bases from J, with 15 bases between. CDR1 and CDR2 from the germline V gene are WSHSY and SAAADI. The CDR3 is 16 residues long. This CDR3 reads CASRDSAKTSGNTIYF. The CDR3 DNA reads as TGCGCCAGCAGGGACAGCGCAAAAACCTCTGGAAACACCATATATTTT.

This clone has a single count. The chain uses TRBV30 and TRBJ1-4, with TRBD1 as a possible D gene (6 bases). The germline gives CDR1 GTSNPN, CDR2 SVGIG (reference sequence). The V gene lost 2 bases and the J gene lost 8 bases, with 15 bases spanning the gap. The CDR3 consists of 14 residues. The CDR3 region is CAWSTRGLGEKLFF. The CDR3 region has the DNA TGTGCCTGGAGTACCAGGGGCCTAGGGGAAAAACTGTTTTTT.

V gene TRBV5-6 combines with J gene TRBJ1-1; D possibly corresponds to TRBD1 (5 bases). The V gene's germline CDR1 is SGHDT and CDR2 YYEEEE. Deletions cut 4 bases from V and 6 bases from J, with 25 bases between. This CDR3 region has 17 residues. CDR3 bases: TGTGCCAGCAGCACCCGGACCTCTGAGGGTAGGACATCTGAAGCTTTCTTT. This translates into CASSTRTSEGRTSEAFF.

This clone has a single count. The chain couples TRBV5-3 to TRBJ2-7; TRBD2 matches at 12 bases. TRBV5-3 is marked as an open reading frame, function uncertain. This CDR3 region has 15 residues. V gave up 3 bases and J gave up 2 bases; unmatched junction bases: 3. The CDR3: CARSCLAGGPYEQYF. The CDR3 coding sequence is TGTGCCAGAAGCTGTCTAGCGGGAGGGCCCTACGAGCAGTACTTC.

This clone was recorded a few times. The genes are TRBV19 and TRBJ1-6; TRBD1 might be the D (6 bases). CDR3 length equals 14 residues. V was pared by 5 bases and J by 8 bases, with 13 bases between. The germline V gene has CDR1 LNHDA and CDR2 SQIVND (reference sequence). The CDR3 DNA reads as TGTGCCAGTAGTGTTCAGGGGAGTCATTCACCCCTCCACTTT. It translates to CASSVQGSHSPLHF.

This chain joins TRBV5-1 and TRBJ2-7; 7 bases agree with TRBD2. V shed 1 base and J 4 bases; nucleotides not matched to a gene: 11. The CDR3 extends over 16 amino acids. Per germline, CDR1 SGHRS and CDR2 YFSETQ. The CDR3 bases are TGCGCCAGCAGCTTGATGGGAGGGGCACTACTGTACGAGCAGTACTTC. Protein sequence: CASSLMGGALLYEQYF.

Turning to this clone: The junction departs from germline at one end; a sequencing error may be responsible. V usage is TRBV29-1 and J usage is TRBJ2-1; 7 bases are shared with TRBD2. CDR1 is SQVTM and CDR2 is ANQGSEA in the germline V gene. This CDR3 is 12 amino acids long. This CDR3 reads CSVEDRAREKVF. CDR3 sequence (DNA): TGCAGCGTTGAAGATCGGGCGCGGGAGAAGGTCTTC.

The chain links TRBV10-3 to TRBJ2-5, with a weak D call TRBD2 (5 bases). The V end lost 4 bases, the J end lost 1 base, and 10 bases lay between the germline ends. The CDR3 is 14 amino acids. Germline CDR1 reads ENHRY; CDR2 reads SYGVKD. As DNA, the CDR3 is TGTGCCATCAGTGTGGCGGGCATCCAAGAGACCCAGTACTTC. Its protein is CAISVAGIQETQYF.

The gene calls are TRBV10-1 and TRBJ2-1; the match to TRBD2 covers 9 bases. Germline lookup yields CDR1 WNHNN and CDR2 SYGVQD (reference sequence). This CDR3 comprises 17 residues. V shed 3 bases, J shed 4 bases, and the junction held 10 bases outside the gene matches. CDR3 nucleotides: TGCGCCAGCAGTGATATCCTGGCGGGAGGGGGGTACAATGAGCAGTTCTTC. Amino acids: CASSDILAGGGYNEQFF.

The chain links TRBV27 to TRBJ1-2; D possibly corresponds to TRBD1 (6 bases). The CDR3 runs 15 residues. Trimming took 7 bases from V and 3 from J, leaving 18 bases between them. CDR1 is MNHEY and CDR2 is SMNVEV in the germline V gene (reference sequence). Here the CDR3 DNA reads TGTGCCAGCAACTCCGTAAGGGGGGGCGACTATGGCTACACCTTC. It specifies CASNSVRGGDYGYTF.

The V call is TRBV28, the J call TRBJ2-2; D unclear. This CDR3 spans 14 amino acids. CDR1 MDHEN and CDR2 SYDVKM come from the germline V gene. V lost 2 bases and J lost 1, with 5 bases in between. CDR3: CASSLTRNTGELFF. Here the CDR3 DNA reads TGTGCCAGCAGTTTAACCAGGAACACCGGGGAGCTGTTTTTT.

This clone was seen a handful of times. The CDR3 loop is CASSTGTSGLLEQFF. DNA of the CDR3: TGCGCCAGCAGTACCGGGACTAGCGGACTTCTGGAGCAGTTCTTC. The chain is built from TRBV10-1 and TRBJ2-1; 11 positions match TRBD2. CDR1 and CDR2 (germline): WNHNN, SYGVQD (reference sequence). V lost 5 bases to trimming and J lost 10 bases; unmatched junction nucleotides: 10. The CDR3 loop spans 15 amino acids.

V gene TRBV7-2 combines with J gene TRBJ2-3, with 7 bases that match TRBD2. V was pared by 1 base and J by 4 bases, with 5 bases of the junction left unmatched. The CDR3 has 15 residues. Germline V CDR1 and CDR2: SGHTA, FQGNSA. The CDR3 loop is CASSLGGGGADTQYF. The DNA for the CDR3 is TGTGCCAGCAGCTTAGGGGGCGGGGGAGCAGATACGCAGTATTTT.